Sequencing of this T cell receptor beta chain was carried out in a study of low-dose radiotherapy and immunotherapy resistance in tumors. Background on the study: The fractionation for Cohort 1 was 0.5 Gy per fraction every 2 weeks, totaling 6.5 Gy.

TRAV- and TRBV-specific primers primed first-strand cDNA, covering alpha and beta chains. A 20-cycle PCR with a constant-region primer and V-primer adapter amplified TCRs. TCRdb processed the reads anew with MiXCR; each CDR3 protein has one entry. The data contain about 82,000 distinct CDR3 sequences, under 20% of them singletons. Remarks on this clonotype: An end of the junction differs from the germline gene, which may be a read error.

Time point in this sample: before trial treatment. In the RACIN dose-escalation trial, donors got nivolumab plus ipilimumab with aspirin, cyclophosphamide and radiotherapy. The CDR3 is 15 amino acids. The germline CDR1 and CDR2 sequences are SGHVS and FNYEAQ. The gene calls are TRBV7-6 and TRBJ1-5; the match to TRBD1 covers 11 bases. The TCR originated in a male donor with prostate cancer. Sequences were derived from PBMCs, sampled before treatment. The DNA of the CDR3 is TGTGCCAGCAGCTTAGGGACAGGGGGCAATGAGCCCCAGCATTTT. This gives the protein CASSLGTGGNEPQHF.